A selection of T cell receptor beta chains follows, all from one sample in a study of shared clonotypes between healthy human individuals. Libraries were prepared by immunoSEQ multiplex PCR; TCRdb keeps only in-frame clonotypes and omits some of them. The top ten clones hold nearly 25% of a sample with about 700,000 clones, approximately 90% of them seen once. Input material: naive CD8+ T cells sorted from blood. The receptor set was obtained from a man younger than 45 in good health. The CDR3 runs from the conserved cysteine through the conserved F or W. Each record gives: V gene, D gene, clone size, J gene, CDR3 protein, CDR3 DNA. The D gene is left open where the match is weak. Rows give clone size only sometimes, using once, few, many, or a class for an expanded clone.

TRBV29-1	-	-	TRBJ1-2	CSVELRDSYGYTF	TGCAGCGTTGAACTTCGGGACTCCTATGGCTACACCTTC
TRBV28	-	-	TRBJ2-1	CASSFSGNEQFF	TGTGCCAGCAGTTTTAGTGGAAATGAGCAGTTCTTC
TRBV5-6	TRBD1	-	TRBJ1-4	CASSLALWGQVNEKLFF	TGTGCCAGCAGCTTGGCCCTCTGGGGACAGGTTAATGAAAAACTGTTTTTT
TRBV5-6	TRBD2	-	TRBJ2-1	CASSFSSGTFLSSYNEQFF	TGTGCCAGCAGCTTTTCTAGCGGGACTTTCTTGAGCTCCTACAATGAGCAGTTCTTC
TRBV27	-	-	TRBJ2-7	CASSSSGAYEQYF	TGTGCCAGCAGTTCGTCGGGGGCCTACGAGCAGTACTTC
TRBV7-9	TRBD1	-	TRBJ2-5	CASSLANLEQGLETQYF	TGTGCCAGCAGCTTAGCGAATTTGGAACAGGGGTTGGAGACCCAGTACTTC
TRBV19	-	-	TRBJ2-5	CASSIVLTRDQYF	TGTGCCAGTAGTATAGTTCTGACCCGGGATCAGTACTTC
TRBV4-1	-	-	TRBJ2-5	CASSPSWRGETQYF	TGCGCCAGCAGCCCGTCGTGGAGAGGGGAGACCCAGTACTTC
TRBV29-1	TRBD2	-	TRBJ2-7	CSVELAGGLYEQYF	TGCAGCGTTGAGCTAGCGGGAGGTCTCTACGAGCAGTACTTC
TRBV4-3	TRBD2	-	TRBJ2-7	CASSQLLAGGTYEQYF	TGCGCCAGCAGCCAGTTGCTAGCGGGAGGGACCTACGAGCAGTACTTC
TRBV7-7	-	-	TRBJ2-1	CASSLRVGANSEQFF	TGTGCTAGCAGCTTAAGGGTAGGGGCCAATAGTGAGCAGTTCTTC
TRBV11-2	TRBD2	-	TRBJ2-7	CASSDGGERGVEQYF	TGTGCCAGCAGCGATGGGGGGGAGCGTGGGGTCGAGCAGTACTTC
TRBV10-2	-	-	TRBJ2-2	CASSEGGGWAGELFF	TGCGCCAGCAGTGAGGGAGGAGGTTGGGCCGGGGAGCTGTTTTTT
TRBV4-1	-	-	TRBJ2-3	CASSQVSHLKQADTQYF	TGCGCCAGCAGCCAAGTTTCGCACCTAAAACAGGCAGATACGCAGTATTTT
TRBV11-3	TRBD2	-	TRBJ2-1	CASSTTSGSPNEQFF	TGTGCCAGCAGCACGACTAGCGGGAGCCCCAATGAGCAGTTCTTC
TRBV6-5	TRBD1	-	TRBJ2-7	CASSYETGSPREQYF	TGTGCCAGCAGTTACGAGACAGGGTCCCCCCGGGAGCAGTACTTC
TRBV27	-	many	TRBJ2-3	CASSLLDTSDTQYF	TGTGCCAGCAGTTTATTGGACACCTCAGATACGCAGTATTTT
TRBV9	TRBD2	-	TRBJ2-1	CASSVKPSGSFYEQFF	TGTGCCAGCAGCGTAAAGCCTAGCGGGAGTTTTTATGAGCAGTTCTTC
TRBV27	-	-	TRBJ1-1	CASRGGLAAFF	TGTGCCAGCAGGGGGGGGTTGGCCGCTTTCTTT
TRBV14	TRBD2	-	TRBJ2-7	CASSQVTPGTRYFSEQYF	TGTGCCAGCAGCCAAGTAACCCCCGGGACTAGATATTTTTCCGAGCAGTACTTC
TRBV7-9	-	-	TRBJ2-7	CASSLGNTNSYEQYF	TGTGCCAGCAGCTTAGGCAACACGAATTCCTACGAGCAGTACTTC
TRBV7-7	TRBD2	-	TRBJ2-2	CASSLTSYTGELFF	TGTGCCAGCAGCTTGACTAGCTACACCGGGGAGCTGTTTTTT
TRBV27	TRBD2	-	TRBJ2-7	CASSSGLAGREQYF	TGTGCCAGCAGTTCCGGACTAGCGGGAAGGGAGCAGTACTTC
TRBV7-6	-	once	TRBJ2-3	CASSLGVAGTDTQYF	TGTGCCAGCAGCTTAGGGGTCGCCGGCACAGATACGCAGTATTTT
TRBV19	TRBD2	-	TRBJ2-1	CAIGSGYPNEQFF	TGTGCCATTGGTAGCGGGTACCCCAATGAGCAGTTCTTC
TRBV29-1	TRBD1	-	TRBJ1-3	CSVWGQSGNTIYF	TGCAGCGTTTGGGGACAGTCAGGAAACACCATATATTTT
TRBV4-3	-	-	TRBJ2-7	CASSSQEQGYEQYF	TGCGCCAGCAGCTCGCAAGAACAGGGCTACGAGCAGTACTTC
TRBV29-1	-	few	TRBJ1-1	CSVFPANTEAFF	TGCAGCGTTTTCCCTGCGAACACTGAAGCTTTCTTT
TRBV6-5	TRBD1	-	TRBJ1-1	CASSYGRGHSEAFF	TGTGCCAGCAGTTATGGCAGGGGGCACTCTGAAGCTTTCTTT
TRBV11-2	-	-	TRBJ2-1	CASSLTMGEDPQFF	TGTGCCAGCAGCTTAACTATGGGGGAGGACCCACAGTTCTTC
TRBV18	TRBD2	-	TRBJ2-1	CASSPPSGSHHEQFF	TGTGCCAGCTCGCCGCCTAGCGGGAGCCACCATGAGCAGTTCTTC
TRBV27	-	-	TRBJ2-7	CASSLSRAAYEQYF	TGTGCCAGCAGTTTATCCCGGGCGGCCTACGAGCAGTACTTC
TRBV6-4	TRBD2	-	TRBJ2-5	CASRGRALTVGETQYF	TGTGCCAGCCGGGGGAGGGCCTTGACGGTCGGAGAGACCCAGTACTTC
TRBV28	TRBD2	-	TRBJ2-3	CASSLGTSNTDTQYF	TGTGCCAGCAGTTTAGGGACTAGCAATACAGATACGCAGTATTTT
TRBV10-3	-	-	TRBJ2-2	CAISESNTGELFF	TGTGCCATCAGTGAGTCGAACACCGGGGAGCTGTTTTTT
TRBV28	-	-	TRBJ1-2	CASSFYGGGRGYTF	TGTGCCAGCAGTTTTTACGGGGGAGGACGGGGCTACACCTTC
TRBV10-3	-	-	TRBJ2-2	CAISERDMKTGELFF	TGTGCCATCAGTGAGAGGGACATGAAGACCGGGGAGCTGTTTTTT
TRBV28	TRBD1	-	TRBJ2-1	CASTSTLRDRGYNEQFF	TGTGCCAGCACTAGTACCCTCCGGGACAGGGGCTACAATGAGCAGTTCTTC
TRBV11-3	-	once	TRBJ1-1	CASICSISGRLNTEAFF	TGTGCCAGCATCTGTTCCATCTCGGGGCGTCTGAACACTGAAGCTTTCTTT
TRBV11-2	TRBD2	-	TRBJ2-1	CASSLDGTGEGSSYNEQFF	TGTGCCAGCAGCTTAGATGGTACGGGGGAGGGCAGCTCCTACAATGAGCAGTTCTTC
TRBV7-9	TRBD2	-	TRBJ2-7	CASSLSSGTGFAYEQYF	TGTGCCAGCAGCTTATCTAGCGGCACTGGGTTTGCCTACGAGCAGTACTTC
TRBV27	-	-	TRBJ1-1	CASSFRRQRLVDTEAFF	TGTGCCAGCAGTTTCCGCCGACAACGTCTTGTGGACACTGAAGCTTTCTTT
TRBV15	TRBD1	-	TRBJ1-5	CATSRATGGADFPPQHF	TGTGCCACCAGCAGAGCGACAGGGGGCGCCGATTTTCCGCCCCAGCATTTT
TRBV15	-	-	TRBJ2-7	CATSRDYTTSYEQYF	TGTGCCACCAGCAGAGATTACACAACCTCCTACGAGCAGTACTTC
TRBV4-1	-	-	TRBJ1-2	CASSQQHGGGYTF	TGCGCCAGCAGCCAACAGCACGGCGGTGGCTACACCTTC
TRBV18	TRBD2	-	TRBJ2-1	CASSPPRVAGGNEQFF	TGTGCCAGCTCACCGCCCCGGGTCGCGGGGGGGAATGAGCAGTTCTTC
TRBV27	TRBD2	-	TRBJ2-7	CASSSGRSSYEQYF	TGTGCCAGCAGCAGCGGGAGAAGCTCCTACGAGCAGTACTTC